The rows below give T cell receptor beta chains drawn from one sample of a study of T cell changes during pregnancy in multiple sclerosis. This table comes from immunoSEQ multiplex PCR, and its TCRdb copy is limited to in-frame clones, with some not included. This table holds 35,000 to 40,000 clones, roughly nine tenths found once. Source: CD4+ T cells from peripheral blood mononuclear cells, taken after pregnancy. The origin of the receptors is a female donor in good health, enrolled as a control in a pregnancy study. Both conserved end residues are part of each CDR3. A D gene is named only where the DNA matches it firmly. Rows give clone size only sometimes, using once, few, many, or a class for an expanded clone.

TRBD1 | TRBJ2-2 | NA | TRBV10-3 | 12 | CAIGQGTGELFF | TGTGCCATCGGACAGGGCACCGGGGAGCTGTTTTTT
NA | TRBJ2-7 | NA | TRBV4-1 | 15 | CASSQAQFSSYEQYF | TGCGCCAGCAGCCAAGCCCAGTTCTCCTCCTACGAGCAGTACTTC
TRBD2 | TRBJ2-7 | NA | TRBV7-3 | 14 | CASSYTSGPYEQYF | TGTGCCAGCAGTTATACTAGCGGACCCTACGAGCAGTACTTC
TRBD1 | TRBJ1-2 | NA | TRBV25-1 | 15 | CASSEQGARVYGYTF | TGTGCCAGCAGTGAACAGGGGGCTCGGGTCTATGGCTACACCTTC
NA | TRBJ2-3 | NA | TRBV6-5 | 16 | CASSSRAAPSTDTQYF | TGTGCCAGCAGTTCCCGTGCGGCACCTAGCACAGATACGCAGTATTTT
TRBD1 | TRBJ2-7 | NA | TRBV7-9 | 17 | CASSSTRQGAQTGEQYF | TGTGCCAGCAGCTCAACTCGACAGGGGGCGCAAACGGGGGAGCAGTACTTC
NA | TRBJ2-5 | NA | TRBV4-1 | 15 | CASSQDLRGQETQYF | TGCGCCAGCAGCCAAGATCTGAGGGGGCAAGAGACCCAGTACTTC
TRBD1 | TRBJ1-6 | NA | TRBV10-3 | 15 | CAISEQGADNSPLHF | TGTGCCATCAGCGAACAGGGGGCGGATAATTCACCCCTCCACTTT
NA | TRBJ2-6 | NA | TRBV10-3 | 18 | CAISEQGTSLGGANVLTF | TGTGCCATCAGTGAGCAGGGGACATCCCTCGGTGGGGCCAACGTCCTGACTTTC
TRBD1 | TRBJ1-5 | once | TRBV19 | 12 | CASTGGNQPQHF | TGTGCCAGTACAGGGGGGAATCAGCCCCAGCATTTT
TRBD1 | TRBJ2-7 | NA | TRBV6-5 | 15 | CASSYGGQGSYEQYF | TGTGCCAGCAGTTACGGTGGACAGGGCTCCTACGAGCAGTACTTC
NA | TRBJ2-7 | once | TRBV29-1 | 13 | CSVAKRLAYEQYF | TGCAGCGTTGCCAAGCGATTGGCCTACGAGCAGTACTTC
TRBD2 | TRBJ2-3 | NA | TRBV9 | 15 | CASSVQQRETDTQYF | TGTGCCAGCAGCGTCCAGCAGCGGGAGACAGATACGCAGTATTTT
NA | TRBJ2-7 | NA | TRBV28 | 14 | CASSSRLLSYEQYF | TGTGCCAGCAGTTCGCGGCTTCTCTCTTACGAGCAGTACTTC
TRBD2 | TRBJ2-3 | NA | TRBV27 | 16 | CASSTLLAGGPDTQYF | TGTGCCAGCAGTACGCTACTAGCGGGAGGGCCAGATACGCAGTATTTT
NA | TRBJ1-6 | NA | TRBV9 | 15 | CASSVGRDNNSPLHF | TGTGCCAGCAGCGTAGGCAGGGACAATAATTCACCCCTCCACTTT
NA | TRBJ1-1 | NA | TRBV19 | 15 | CASTLMGGHGTEAFF | TGTGCCAGTACCTTGATGGGGGGGCACGGCACTGAAGCTTTCTTT
NA | TRBJ1-2 | once | TRBV5-8 | 14 | CASSHGTLGYGYTF | TGTGCCAGCAGCCACGGGACACTAGGCTATGGCTACACCTTC